The rows below give T cell receptor beta chains drawn from one sample of a study of blood T cell repertoires in COVID-19. Assay used: immunoSEQ multiplex PCR; TCRdb lists only in-frame clones, some missing. The data hold around 280,000 clones, with around four fifths observed a single time. The sample taken for sequencing was peripheral blood. These receptor sequences come from a woman between 45 and 65 years old with active or convalescent COVID-19. Both conserved end residues are part of each CDR3. Fields, in order: CDR3 length, D gene, J gene, clone size, V gene, CDR3 DNA, CDR3 protein. D genes are given only for firm matches. The size field is filled for only some rows; it gives once, few, many or a size class.

12 | . | TRBJ1-5 | few | TRBV5-8 | TGTGCCAGCCGGTCCTATAATCAGCCCCAGCATTTT | CASRSYNQPQHF
16 | TRBD2 | TRBJ2-7 | . | TRBV10-1 | TGCGCCAGCATTTCTATACCGAGCGGGAGGGCCTACGAGCAGTACTTC | CASISIPSGRAYEQYF
12 | . | TRBJ2-5 | . | TRBV3-1/TRBV3-2 | TGTGCCAGCAGCCCAGACAGGAATACCCAGTACTTC | CASSPDRNTQYF
13 | TRBD1 | TRBJ1-2 | . | TRBV30 | TGTGCCTTTCTCCCGACAGGGTATGGCGGCTACACCTTC | CAFLPTGYGGYTF
15 | TRBD1 | TRBJ2-7 | . | TRBV9 | TGTGCCAGCAGCCCAGGGGGCATGAAATCCTACGAGCAGTACTTC | CASSPGGMKSYEQYF
14 | TRBD2 | TRBJ2-7 | . | TRBV11-3 | TGTGCCCATAGGAGGGGAGGGTTGGACTACGAGCAGTACTTC | CAHRRGGLDYEQYF
14 | TRBD1 | TRBJ1-2 | . | TRBV7-8 | TGTGCCAGCAGCTTCATACGACAGGGAGGAGGCTACACCTTC | CASSFIRQGGGYTF
13 | TRBD1 | TRBJ2-5 | . | TRBV10-3 | TGTGCCACTGGGCCGGGACAGCAAGAGACCCAGTACTTC | CATGPGQQETQYF
15 | . | TRBJ1-1 | . | TRBV21-1 | TGTGCCAGCAGCCCACGACAGAAGACTAACACTGAAGCTTTCTTT | CASSPRQKTNTEAFF
17 | TRBD1 | TRBJ1-2 | . | TRBV19 | TGTGCCAGTAGTTGGGTCGGACAGGGATACCTCGGCTATGACTACACCTTC | CASSWVGQGYLGYDYTF
15 | TRBD2 | TRBJ2-7 | . | TRBV18 | TGTGCCAGCTCACCCGCGGCGGGGGGGACCTACGAGCAGTACTTC | CASSPAAGGTYEQYF
13 | . | TRBJ1-2 | . | TRBV19 | TGTGCCAGTCGGGGGGGAGCTAACTATGGCTACACCTTC | CASRGGANYGYTF
16 | TRBD2 | TRBJ2-2 | . | TRBV19 | TGTGCCAGTAGTATGCAGGCGGGAGGGGATACCGGGGAGCTGTTTTTT | CASSMQAGGDTGELFF
17 | TRBD2 | TRBJ2-1 | . | TRBV10-3 | TGTGCCATCAACGTCCGTGAGACTAGCGGTAACTACAATGAGCAGTTCTTC | CAINVRETSGNYNEQFF
13 | . | TRBJ1-1 | . | TRBV10-1 | TGCGCCAGCAGTGAGTCTCGGGTCACTGAAGCTTTCTTT | CASSESRVTEAFF
14 | . | TRBJ2-7 | once | TRBV6-1 | TGTGCCAGCAGTGAAACGTTTGACGGGTACGAGCAGTACTTC | CASSETFDGYEQYF
13 | . | TRBJ1-2 | once | TRBV19 | TGTGCCAGTAGTATGTGGCAGGGGCAAGGCTACACCTTC | CASSMWQGQGYTF
14 | . | TRBJ1-1 | . | TRBV6-5 | TGTGCCAGCAGCCCCCTAGGGGGGAACACTGAAGCTTTCTTT | CASSPLGGNTEAFF
17 | TRBD2 | TRBJ2-1 | . | TRBV6-1 | TGTGCCAGCAGTGAAGCGGCGCTAGCGGGAGGGGACATTGAGCAGTTCTTC | CASSEAALAGGDIEQFF
16 | . | TRBJ1-3 | . | TRBV18 | TGTGCCAGCTCACCGGAGACAGGCCGCTCTGGAAACACCATATATTTT | CASSPETGRSGNTIYF
18 | . | TRBJ2-3 | . | TRBV11-2 | TGTGCCAGCAGCCCCCTCGGGCGCGGGACCGCCTACACAGATACGCAGTATTTT | CASSPLGRGTAYTDTQYF
14 | TRBD2 | TRBJ2-1 | . | TRBV5-1 | TGCGCCAGCAGCGTGGGACTAGTCCACAATGAGCAGTTCTTC | CASSVGLVHNEQFF
16 | . | TRBJ2-2 | few | TRBV6-1 | TGTGCCAGCAGTGAGCAGGGGACGGTGAACACCGGGGAGCTGTTTTTT | CASSEQGTVNTGELFF
14 | . | TRBJ2-7 | . | TRBV7-3 | TGTGCCAGCAGCCCTGGATGGGGAGACTACGAGCAGTACTTC | CASSPGWGDYEQYF
13 | . | TRBJ2-7 | . | TRBV5-1 | TGCGCCAGCAGCCCGGAGGGGACCTACGAGCAGTACTTC | CASSPEGTYEQYF
15 | . | TRBJ2-2 | . | TRBV3-1/TRBV3-2 | TGTGCCAGCAGCCCGCAAAACGGGGACACCGGGGAGCTGTTTTTT | CASSPQNGDTGELFF
15 | . | TRBJ1-1 | few | TRBV28 | TGTGCCAGCAGTTTATCGCAGGGGACGAACACTGAAGCTTTCTTT | CASSLSQGTNTEAFF
14 | . | TRBJ2-7 | . | TRBV7-2 | TGTGCCAGCAGCTTAGTCTCCGGGGCCTACGAGCAGTACTTC | CASSLVSGAYEQYF
14 | TRBD2 | TRBJ2-5 | once | TRBV9 | TGTGCCAGCAGCGCGGCTAGCGGCCAAGAGACCCAGTACTTC | CASSAASGQETQYF
15 | TRBD2 | TRBJ2-2 | . | TRBV6-6 | TGTGCCAGCAGTTCCTCCGGGACTAGGACCGGGGAGCTGTTTTTT | CASSSSGTRTGELFF
13 | . | TRBJ1-2 | . | TRBV24-1 | TGTGCCACCAGTGATGGGGGCCCCTATGGCTACACCTTC | CATSDGGPYGYTF
13 | . | TRBJ1-2 | . | TRBV6-5 | TGTGCCAGCACCATGACAGCTAACTATGGCTACACCTTC | CASTMTANYGYTF
16 | . | TRBJ2-7 | . | TRBV15 | TGTGCCACCAGCACCGGGCCAGTACAGGGCGGCCACGAGCAGTACTTC | CATSTGPVQGGHEQYF
17 | TRBD2 | TRBJ2-3 | . | TRBV4-1 | TGCGCCAGCAGCCCCCGCACTAGCGGGTCTAGCACAGATACGCAGTATTTT | CASSPRTSGSSTDTQYF
14 | . | TRBJ1-1 | . | TRBV19 | TGTGCCAGTAGTATAGGTACAGGGAACACTGAAGCTTTCTTT | CASSIGTGNTEAFF
18 | . | TRBJ1-1 | . | TRBV4-1 | TGCGCCAGCAGCCAAGAACCGGCACAGGTCGAAGCCGGCACTGAAGCTTTCTTT | CASSQEPAQVEAGTEAFF
14 | TRBD1 | TRBJ2-7 | . | TRBV5-6 | TGTGCCAGCAGCTCCTGGGACAGAAACTACGAGCAGTACTTC | CASSSWDRNYEQYF
16 | . | TRBJ2-2 | . | TRBV4-1 | TGCGCCAGCAGCCAAGAAAGCGACCCTGCCGCCGGGGAGCTGTTTTTT | CASSQESDPAAGELFF
15 | TRBD2 | TRBJ2-3 | . | TRBV3-1/TRBV3-2 | TGTGCCAGCAGCCTCACTAGCGGGAGCACAGATACGCAGTATTTT | CASSLTSGSTDTQYF
15 | . | TRBJ2-1 | . | TRBV9 | TGTGCCAGCAGCGTAGCCGGGGACTCCTACAATGAGCAGTTCTTC | CASSVAGDSYNEQFF
15 | TRBD1 | TRBJ1-6 | . | TRBV5-4 | TGTGCCAGCAGCAATGGGTACAGGGGTAATTCACCCCTCCACTTT | CASSNGYRGNSPLHF
11 | . | TRBJ2-1 | few | TRBV2 | TGTGCCAGCAGTGACGGGACTCGGCAGTTCTTC | CASSDGTRQFF
15 | TRBD1 | TRBJ1-2 | once | TRBV6-5 | TGTGCCAGCACCTCCGGACAGGGGGGAATCTATGGCTACACCTTC | CASTSGQGGIYGYTF
14 | . | TRBJ1-4 | . | TRBV6-6 | TGTGCCAGCAGGTCGACTGGGTCCCTTGAAAAACTGTTTTTT | CASRSTGSLEKLFF
16 | . | TRBJ1-4 | . | TRBV1 | TGCACCAGCAGCCAAGATGAGGGGACAGGCGCTGAAAAACTGTTTTTT | CTSSQDEGTGAEKLFF
15 | TRBD1 | TRBJ2-1 | . | TRBV3-1/TRBV3-2 | TGTGCCAGCAGCCAAGGACAGGGTCCCTACAATGAGCAGTTCTTC | CASSQGQGPYNEQFF
14 | . | TRBJ2-3 | . | TRBV28 | TGTGCCAGCACCCCGGACAGGGAGGGGGATACGCAGTATTTT | CASTPDREGDTQYF
12 | . | TRBJ2-7 | . | TRBV6-5 | TGTGCCACGAGGAGTACCTCCTACGAGCAGTACTTC | CATRSTSYEQYF
14 | . | TRBJ2-3 | . | TRBV7-9 | TGTGCCAGCAGCTTCAGCGGAGACACAGATACGCAGTATTTT | CASSFSGDTDTQYF
12 | . | TRBJ2-5 | once | TRBV2 | TGTGCCAGCAGTGAAGTGAGAGGGACCCAGTACTTC | CASSEVRGTQYF
15 | TRBD2 | TRBJ2-3 | . | TRBV3-1/TRBV3-2 | TGTGCCAGCGGTAGACTAGCGGGAGACTCAGATACGCAGTATTTT | CASGRLAGDSDTQYF
13 | TRBD1 | TRBJ2-5 | . | TRBV7-8 | TGTGCCAGCAGTCCGAACAGGGGAGAGACCCAGTACTTC | CASSPNRGETQYF
17 | . | TRBJ2-3 | . | TRBV3-1/TRBV3-2 | TGTGCCACCGGAGGAGGGTACCCCCAATCAAACACAGATACGCAGTATTTT | CATGGGYPQSNTDTQYF